The clone carrying this T cell receptor (beta chain) was detected many times. TCRdb processed the 5' RACE reads anew with MiXCR; each CDR3 protein has one entry. The sample records about 96,000 distinct CDR3 sequences, about 9% being singletons. This sample stems from a study of CD8 T cells in ankylosing spondylitis. Germline V gives CDR1 SNHLY, CDR2 FYNNEI. V lost 1 base to trimming and J lost 3 bases, with 10 bases between them. This CDR3 is 15 amino acids long. Sequenced material: blood, either unsorted or a sorted T cell fraction (not recorded which). The sequence was obtained from a male donor with ankylosing spondylitis or in good health (not recorded which). The rearrangement joins TRBV2 to TRBJ1-3; D might be TRBD1 (5 bases). DNA of the CDR3: TGTGCCAGCAGTGAAGTTCAGGGATTTGGAAACACCATATATTTT. Residues: CASSEVQGFGNTIYF.